These 3 T cell receptor beta chains were sequenced from one sample in a study of cytomegalovirus exposure and HLA in healthy donors (TCRdb year 2017). The library was obtained by the immunoSEQ multiplex PCR assay. The multiplex PCR relied on a mix of 60 forward primers for TCR Vbeta segments and 13 reverse primers for TCR Jbeta segments. In TCRdb, the immuneACCESS table is reduced to in-frame sequences with V and J assigned. These tables do not hold every clone; where another copy was compared, an unresolved V gene accounts for under half, and the others remain unexplained. The sample table shows some 130,000 clones, and 82% are seen once. Clones ranked in the top ten supply 2.7% of the sample. Sequenced material: PBMCs. The receptors were sampled from a boy between 2 and 10 years old in good health and CMV-seronegative.

The rearrangement joins TRBV29-1 to TRBJ1-1, with a tentative D call TRBD1 (5 bases). Germline CDR1 reads SQVTM; CDR2 reads ANQGSEA. This CDR3 comprises 12 residues. V dropped 1 base and J dropped 10 bases, with 13 bases sitting between them. CDR3 bases: TGCAGCGTTGAAGCTGACAGAGAAGGAGCTTTCTTT. Translating gives CSVEADREGAFF.

The rearrangement links TRBV7-2 to TRBJ1-2, with 10 bases fitting TRBD1. The CDR3 totals 14 residues. Trimming took 5 bases from V and 7 from J; bases not matched to a gene: 7. Germline CDR1 is SGHTA and CDR2 is FQGNSA. The CDR3 loop is CASSPDRGLGGYTF. In nucleotides, the CDR3 is TGTGCCAGCAGCCCAGACAGGGGGCTGGGTGGCTACACCTTC.

The V call is TRBV12-5, the J call TRBJ1-1; 8 bases match TRBD1. The CDR3 spans 17 residues. Germline V gene sequence: CDR1 LGHNT, CDR2 FRNRAP. Trimming cost V 0 bases and J 4 bases; bases outside gene matches: 10. CDR3 DNA sequence: TGTGCTAGTGGTTTGGTAGCCGGGCAGGGGGCACTCACTGAAGCTTTCTTT. Protein sequence: CASGLVAGQGALTEAFF. The full variable domain, rest sourced from reference TRBV12-5 and TRBJ1-1, is DARVTQTPRHKVTEMGQEVTMRCQPILGHNTVFWYRQTMMQGLELLAYFRNRAPLDDSGMPKDRFSAEMPDATLATLKIQPSEPRDSAVYFCASGLVAGQGALTEAFFGQGTRLTVV.